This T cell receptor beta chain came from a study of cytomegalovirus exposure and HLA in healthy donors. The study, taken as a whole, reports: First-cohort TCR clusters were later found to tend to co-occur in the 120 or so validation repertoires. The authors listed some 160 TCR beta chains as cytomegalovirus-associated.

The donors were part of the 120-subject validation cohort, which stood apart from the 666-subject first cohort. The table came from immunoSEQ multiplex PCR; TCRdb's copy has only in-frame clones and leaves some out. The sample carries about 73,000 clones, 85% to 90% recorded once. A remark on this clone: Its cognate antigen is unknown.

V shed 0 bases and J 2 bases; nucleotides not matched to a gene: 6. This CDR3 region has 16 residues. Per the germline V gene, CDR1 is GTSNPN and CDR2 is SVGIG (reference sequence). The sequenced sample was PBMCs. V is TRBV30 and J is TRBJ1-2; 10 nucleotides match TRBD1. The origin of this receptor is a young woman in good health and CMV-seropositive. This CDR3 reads CAWSVPSGQGNYGYTF. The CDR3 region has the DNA TGTGCCTGGAGTGTACCCTCGGGACAGGGGAACTATGGCTACACCTTC.